This T cell receptor (beta chain) was identified in a study of cytomegalovirus exposure and HLA in healthy donors. Study context: The platform used for the 100 to 150 validation repertoires matched that of the roughly 700 first-cohort repertoires, a later analysis reported. Study-level points and caveats: The study designated 150 to 200 TCR beta chains cytomegalovirus-associated. Subsequent analysis of the approximately 110 validation repertoires found a tendency for first-cohort TCR clusters to co-occur.

Assay: immunoSEQ multiplex PCR; the TCRdb copy retains only in-frame clones and omits some. The sample holds 200,000 to 250,000 clones, about 86% seen once. As concerns this clone: Its specificity is not known.

Trimming shortened V by 5 bases and J by 1 base, and 13 bases separated the two germline ends. The CDR3 is made up of 14 amino acids. Germline V gene data show CDR1 as SQVTM and CDR2 as ANQGSEA. Material: PBMCs. The sequence derives from a woman younger than 35 in good health and CMV-seronegative. V is TRBV29-1 and J is TRBJ2-3, with a weak D call TRBD1 (6 bases). The CDR3 region is CSVYRDIGTDTQYF. The CDR3 DNA sequence: TGCAGCGTTTACCGGGACATAGGCACAGATACGCAGTATTTT.